The next 13 T cell receptor beta chains were all read from a single sample in a study of T cell responses to AZD1222 COVID-19 vaccine. Generated by immunoSEQ multiplex PCR, the TCRdb table keeps only in-frame clones and is missing some. The data contain fewer than 120,000 clones, 92% of them seen just once; the ten biggest clones take up almost 2.5%. The specimen comprised peripheral blood, sampled 28 days after the second AZD1222 dose. The receptors stem from an adult who received the AZD1222 COVID-19 vaccine.

A few counts support this clone. The rearrangement links TRBV6-5 to TRBJ1-1, with TRBD1 identical over 10 bases. The CDR3 length is 15 residues. V was pared by 6 bases and J by 3 bases, with 7 bases of the junction left unmatched. Germline values: CDR1 MNHEY, CDR2 SVGAGI. DNA of the CDR3: TGTGCCAGCAGCCGAGACAGGGGGCTGTACACTGAAGCTTTCTTT. It yields the protein CASSRDRGLYTEAFF.

This clone appeared a single time. The CDR3 DNA is TGTGCCAGCAGCTTATTGGACCCAAATAGGGTTGAGCAGTACTTC. Amino acids: CASSLLDPNRVEQYF. The J gene is TRBJ2-7, the V gene TRBV7-2; D uncertain. The CDR3 is 15 amino acids. Germline V gives CDR1 SGHTA, CDR2 FQGNSA. V was cut by 2 bases and J by 7 bases, with 18 bases left in between.

This sequence joins TRBV28 and TRBJ2-7; 10 nucleotides match TRBD1. V lost 5 bases to trimming and J lost 1 base; unmatched junction nucleotides: 8. This CDR3 contains 16 residues. CDR1 is MDHEN, CDR2 SYDVKM, per germline. The CDR3 nucleotides are TGTGCCAGCAGTACCCACGACAGGGGGCGGTCCTACGAGCAGTACTTC. Amino acid sequence: CASSTHDRGRSYEQYF.

V and J are TRBV18 and TRBJ2-7, with D perhaps assigned TRBD1 or TRBD2 (5 bases each). The CDR3 is 15 residues long. CDR1 and CDR2 from the germline V gene are KGHSH and LQKENI. Trimming took off 3 bases at V and 0 bases at J, with 12 bases between the two ends. CDR3 DNA: TGTGCCAGCTCACCGACTACGGGGACCTCCTACGAGCAGTACTTC. The encoded protein is CASSPTTGTSYEQYF. The full variable domain, completed using reference TRBV18 and TRBJ2-7, is NAGVMQNPRHLVRRRGQEARLRCSPMKGHSHVYWYRQLPEEGLKFMVYLQKENIIDESGMPKERFSAEFPKEGPSILRIQQVVRGDSAAYFCASSPTTGTSYEQYFGPGTRLTVT.

The chain couples TRBV19 to TRBJ1-3; 7 bases are shared with TRBD1. Per the germline V gene, CDR1 is LNHDA and CDR2 is SQIVND (reference sequence). The junction had 8 bases not matched to a gene; V was cut back by 0 bases and J by 0 bases. CDR3 size: 18 residues. CDR3 region: CASSIDPDRPVSGNTIYF. CDR3 sequence (DNA): TGTGCCAGTAGTATAGATCCGGACAGGCCCGTCTCTGGAAACACCATATATTTT.

The chain employs TRBV18 and TRBJ1-2; D call uncertain. This CDR3 spans 14 amino acids. V lost 6 bases, J lost 3 bases, and 14 bases lay in between. Germline V gives CDR1 KGHSH, CDR2 LQKENI. The CDR3 spells CASSPRDTHYGYTF. For the CDR3, the DNA is TGTGCCAGCTCCCCCCGAGATACCCACTATGGCTACACCTTC.

The chain links TRBV20-1 to TRBJ2-3; D might be TRBD2 (5 bases). Trimming shortened V by 5 bases and J by 3 bases, and 6 bases separated the two germline ends. From germline, CDR1 is DFQATT and CDR2 SNEGSKA (reference sequence). CDR3 length equals 11 residues. The CDR3 region has the DNA TGCAGTGCTCGGGGTACAGATACGCAGTATTTT. Its protein product is CSARGTDTQYF.

In its sample, this clone was seen a few times. V usage is TRBV9 and J usage is TRBJ1-2; 11 bases are a match to TRBD1. The trim removed 4 bases at V and 6 bases at J, leaving 5 bases unmatched. The CDR3 extends over 14 amino acids. Germline assignment: CDR1 SGDLS and CDR2 YYNGEE. The CDR3 sequence: CASSTRTGGDGYTF. The CDR3, as DNA: TGTGCCAGCAGCACCCGGACAGGGGGCGATGGCTACACCTTC.

The CDR3 spells CASSFGTAYGYTF. CDR3 in DNA: TGTGCCAGCAGCTTCGGGACAGCCTATGGCTACACCTTC. The rearrangement uses TRBV7-3 and TRBJ1-2, with 7 bases that match TRBD1. The CDR3 is 13 residues long. Germline CDR1 reads SGHTA; CDR2 reads FQGTGA. Losses at the gene ends were 3 bases for V and 4 bases for J; bases not matched to a gene: 2.

The genes are TRBV25-1 and TRBJ1-2, with D hard to call. CDR1 and CDR2 (germline): MGHDK, SYGVNS. The V end lost 6 bases, the J end lost 13 bases, and 15 bases lay between the germline ends. CDR3 length: 11 residues. CDR3 DNA: TGTGCCAGCAGCGCGGGCGGAGGCATCACCTTC. Its protein is CASSAGGGITF.

The rearrangement uses TRBV6-5 and TRBJ2-3; 12 bases line up with TRBD2. CDR3 size: 13 residues. Trimming removed 6 bases from V and 6 bases from J; junction bases left unmatched: 1. CDR1 is MNHEY, CDR2 SVGAGI, per germline. CDR3 protein: CASRGLAGDTQYF. The CDR3 DNA reads as TGTGCCAGCAGAGGACTAGCGGGGGATACGCAGTATTTT.

This sequence joins TRBV12-3 or TRBV12-4 and TRBJ2-5; no definite D call. Trimming cost V 2 bases and J 4 bases, with 8 bases left between them. The CDR3 covers 13 residues. CDR3 nucleotides: TGTGCCAGCAGTTTAACTATAGGAGAGACCCAGTACTTC. This encodes CASSLTIGETQYF.

Written as DNA, the CDR3 is TGTGCCAGTAGTTTTCGGGACAGGGGAGGTTCACCCCTCCACTTT. Protein sequence: CASSFRDRGGSPLHF. This sequence joins TRBV19 and TRBJ1-6; 10 positions match TRBD1. The CDR3 length is 15 residues. The germline CDR1 and CDR2 sequences are LNHDA and SQIVND (reference sequence). V lost 5 bases, J lost 9 bases, and 7 bases stayed unmatched. The full variable domain, rest sourced from reference TRBV19 and TRBJ1-6, is DGGITQSPKYLFRKEGQNVTLSCEQNLNHDAMYWYRQDPGQGLRLIYYSQIVNDFQKGDIAEGYSVSREKKESFPLTVTSAQKNPTAFYLCASSFRDRGGSPLHFGNGTRLTVT.